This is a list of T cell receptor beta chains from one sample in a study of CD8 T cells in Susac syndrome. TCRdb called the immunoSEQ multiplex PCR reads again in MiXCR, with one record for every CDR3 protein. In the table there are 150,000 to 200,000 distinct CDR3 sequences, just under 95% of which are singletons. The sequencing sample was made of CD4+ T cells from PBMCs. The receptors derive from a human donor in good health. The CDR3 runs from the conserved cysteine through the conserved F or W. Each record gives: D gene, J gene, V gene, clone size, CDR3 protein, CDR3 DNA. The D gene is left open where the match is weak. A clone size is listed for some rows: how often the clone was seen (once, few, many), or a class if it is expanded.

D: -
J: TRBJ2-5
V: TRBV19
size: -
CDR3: CASSIREETQYF
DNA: TGTGCCAGTAGTATAAGGGAAGAGACCCAGTACTTC

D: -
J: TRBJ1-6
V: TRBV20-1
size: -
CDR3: CSAREFRDGTYNSPLHF
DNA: TGCAGTGCTAGAGAGTTCCGGGACGGCACCTATAATTCACCCCTCCACTTT

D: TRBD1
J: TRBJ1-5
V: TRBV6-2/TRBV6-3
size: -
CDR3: CASRPDRVDQPQHF
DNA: TGTGCCAGCAGACCCGACAGGGTCGATCAGCCCCAGCATTTT

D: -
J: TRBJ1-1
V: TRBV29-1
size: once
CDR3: CSVEESSLGLFF
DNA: TGCAGCGTTGAAGAATCCTCTCTGGGGCTTTTCTTT

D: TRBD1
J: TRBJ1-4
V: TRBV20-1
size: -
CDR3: CSARVSSGTGYNEKLFF
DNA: TGCAGTGCTAGAGTTTCATCCGGGACAGGTTACAATGAAAAACTGTTTTTT

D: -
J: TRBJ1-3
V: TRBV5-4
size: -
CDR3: CASSFNPDRDSGNTIYF
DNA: TGTGCCAGCAGCTTCAACCCAGACAGAGACTCTGGAAACACCATATATTTT

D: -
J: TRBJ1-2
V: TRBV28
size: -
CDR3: CASMWSATLAYGYTF
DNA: TGTGCCAGCATGTGGTCAGCCACCCTTGCCTATGGCTACACCTTC

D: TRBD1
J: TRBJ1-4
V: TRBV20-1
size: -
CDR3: CSARDPQGRREKLFF
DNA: TGCAGTGCTAGAGACCCACAGGGGCGGCGGGAAAAACTGTTTTTT

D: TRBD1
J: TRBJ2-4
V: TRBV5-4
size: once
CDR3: CASSMDRENIQYF
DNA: TGTGCCAGCAGCATGGACAGGGAAAACATTCAGTACTTC

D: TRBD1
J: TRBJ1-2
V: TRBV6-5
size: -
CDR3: CASSLQTGLGYGYTF
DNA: TGTGCCAGCAGTCTCCAGACAGGGCTCGGCTATGGCTACACCTTC

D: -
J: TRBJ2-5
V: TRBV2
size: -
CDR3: CATVWGASVETQYF
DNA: TGTGCCACCGTGTGGGGGGCGAGTGTCGAGACCCAGTACTTC

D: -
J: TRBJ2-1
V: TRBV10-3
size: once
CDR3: CAISESNNNEQFF
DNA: TGTGCCATCAGTGAGTCGAACAACAATGAGCAGTTCTTC

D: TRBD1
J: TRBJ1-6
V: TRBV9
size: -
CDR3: CASSARGDRAISYNSPLHF
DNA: TGTGCCAGCAGCGCCAGGGGGGACAGGGCGATTTCTTATAATTCACCCCTCCACTTT

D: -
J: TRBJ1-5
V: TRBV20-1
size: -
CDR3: CSASRQPYNQPQHF
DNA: TGCAGTGCTAGTCGACAGCCTTACAATCAGCCCCAGCATTTT

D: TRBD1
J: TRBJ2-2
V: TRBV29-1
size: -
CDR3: CSVRTGGAGELFF
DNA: TGCAGCGTGAGGACAGGGGGCGCCGGGGAGCTGTTTTTT

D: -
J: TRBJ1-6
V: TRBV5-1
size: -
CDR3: CASSLETDGNSPLHF
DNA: TGCGCCAGCAGCTTGGAGACAGACGGCAATTCACCCCTCCACTTT

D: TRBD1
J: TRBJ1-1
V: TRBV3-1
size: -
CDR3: CASSQRTGQVAEAFF
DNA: TGTGCCAGCAGCCAACGGACAGGGCAGGTAGCTGAAGCTTTCTTT

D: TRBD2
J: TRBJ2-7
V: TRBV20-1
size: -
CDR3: CSASSSGGSYEQYF
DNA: TGCAGTGCTAGCTCCAGCGGGGGCTCCTACGAGCAGTACTTC

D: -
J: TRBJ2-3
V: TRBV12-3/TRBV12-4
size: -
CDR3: CASRLSGTDTQYF
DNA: TGTGCCAGCAGGTTATCGGGCACAGATACGCAGTATTTT

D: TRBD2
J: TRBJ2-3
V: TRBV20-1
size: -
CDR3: CSLAGGGTDTQYF
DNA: TGCAGCTTAGCGGGGGGAGGCACAGATACGCAGTATTTT

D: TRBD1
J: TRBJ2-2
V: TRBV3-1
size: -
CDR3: CASSQVDVWTGLVGELFF
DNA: TGTGCCAGCAGCCAAGTCGATGTCTGGACAGGACTTGTGGGGGAGCTGTTTTTT

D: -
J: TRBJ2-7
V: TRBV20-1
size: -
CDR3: CSARDQGNEQYF
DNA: TGCAGTGCTAGAGATCAGGGGAACGAGCAGTACTTC

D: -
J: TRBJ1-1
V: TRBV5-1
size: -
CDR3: CASSSPQVGTEAFF
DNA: TGCGCCAGCAGCAGCCCACAGGTTGGCACTGAAGCTTTCTTT

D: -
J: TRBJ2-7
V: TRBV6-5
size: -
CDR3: CASSYSNQGTLGGEQYF
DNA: TGTGCCAGCAGTTACTCGAATCAAGGGACTTTGGGGGGCGAGCAGTACTTC

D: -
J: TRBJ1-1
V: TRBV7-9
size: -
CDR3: CATPPSPGQNTEAFF
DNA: TGTGCCACTCCCCCTTCACCGGGGCAGAACACTGAAGCTTTCTTT

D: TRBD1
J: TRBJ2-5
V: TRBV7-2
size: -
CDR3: CASSLIPTGELQTQYF
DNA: TGTGCCAGCAGCTTAATTCCCACAGGGGAGTTACAGACCCAGTACTTC

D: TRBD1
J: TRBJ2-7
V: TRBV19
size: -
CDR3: CASSTRDRGSSYEQYF
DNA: TGTGCCAGTAGTACCCGGGACAGGGGGAGCTCCTACGAGCAGTACTTC

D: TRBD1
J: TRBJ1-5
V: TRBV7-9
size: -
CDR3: CASGRTGDNQPQHF
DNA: TGTGCCAGCGGACGGACAGGGGACAATCAGCCCCAGCATTTT

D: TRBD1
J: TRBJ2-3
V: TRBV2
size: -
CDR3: CASSEALDRDTDTQYF
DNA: TGTGCCAGCAGTGAAGCCTTAGACAGGGACACAGATACGCAGTATTTT

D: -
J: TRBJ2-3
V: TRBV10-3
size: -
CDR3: CAISEWGMSQDTQYF
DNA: TGTGCCATCAGTGAGTGGGGCATGTCCCAAGATACGCAGTATTTT

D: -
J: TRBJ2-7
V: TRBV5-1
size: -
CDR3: CASSFRVPAYEQYF
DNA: TGCGCCAGCAGCTTCAGGGTGCCCGCCTACGAGCAGTACTTC

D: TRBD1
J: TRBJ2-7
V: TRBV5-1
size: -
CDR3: CASSLERGGRGYEQYF
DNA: TGCGCCAGCAGCTTGGAAAGAGGGGGCAGGGGCTACGAGCAGTACTTC

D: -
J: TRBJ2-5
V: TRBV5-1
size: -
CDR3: CASSPENTGETQYF
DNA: TGCGCCAGCAGCCCGGAGAATACGGGGGAGACCCAGTACTTC

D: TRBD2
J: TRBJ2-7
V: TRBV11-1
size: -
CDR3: CASSPRLAGGSSYEQYF
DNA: TGTGCCAGCAGCCCCAGACTAGCGGGGGGGAGCTCCTACGAGCAGTACTTC

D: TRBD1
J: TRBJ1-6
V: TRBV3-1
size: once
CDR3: CASSQQDRVSPLHF
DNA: TGTGCCAGCAGCCAACAGGACAGGGTTTCACCCCTCCACTTT

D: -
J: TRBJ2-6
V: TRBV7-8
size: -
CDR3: CASSLGTDTSGANVLTF
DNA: TGTGCCAGCAGCTTAGGGACAGACACCTCTGGGGCCAACGTCCTGACTTTC

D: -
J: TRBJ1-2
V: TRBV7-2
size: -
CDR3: CASSSYVDSDGYTF
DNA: TGTGCCAGCAGCTCCTACGTAGACAGCGACGGCTACACCTTC

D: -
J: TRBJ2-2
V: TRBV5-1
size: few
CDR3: CASSLSGDTGELFF
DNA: TGCGCCAGCAGCTTATCTGGGGACACCGGGGAGCTGTTTTTT

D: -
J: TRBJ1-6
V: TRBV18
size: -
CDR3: CASSLTGRDSPLHF
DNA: TGTGCCAGCTCATTAACAGGGAGGGATTCACCCCTCCACTTT

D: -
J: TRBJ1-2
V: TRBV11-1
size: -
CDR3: CASSTGTEASNYGYTF
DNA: TGTGCCAGCAGCACCGGAACGGAAGCTTCTAACTATGGCTACACCTTC

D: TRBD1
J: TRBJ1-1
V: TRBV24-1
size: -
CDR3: CATRSMGQGITEAFF
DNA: TGTGCCACCAGGTCGATGGGACAGGGGATCACTGAAGCTTTCTTT